This T cell receptor beta chain derives from a study of T cell clones after liver transplantation. Study overall: Pre-transplant mixed lymphocyte reactions yielded third-party-reactive TCRbeta sequences as comparators for graft-donor-reactive sequences.

To note about this clone: The antigen is unknown.

Looked up from germline, CDR1 is SGHTA and CDR2 is FQGNSA. The V end was cut by 8 bases, the J end by 4 bases, with 12 bases between. The CDR3 sequence is 13 residues long. Unstimulated PBMCs were sorted into CD3+CD4+ and CD3+CD8+ populations. The study, taken as a whole, reports: Graft donor-reactive T cells possibly entered the graft instead of undergoing deletion.

Profiled with immunoSEQ multiplex PCR; TCRdb holds only in-frame clones, not every one. The repertoire holds 40,000 to 55,000 clones, with 85% to 90% as singletons. The clonotype comes from a human patient who received a liver transplant. Some T cells may have come from the graft donor. The chain couples TRBV7-2 to TRBJ2-1; tentative D call: TRBD2 (7 bases). Here the sequenced sample was CD4+ T cells from blood, taken 24 months after liver transplant. The CDR3: CASGGAYYNEQFF. The CDR3 bases are TGTGCCAGCGGGGGGGCTTATTACAATGAGCAGTTCTTC.